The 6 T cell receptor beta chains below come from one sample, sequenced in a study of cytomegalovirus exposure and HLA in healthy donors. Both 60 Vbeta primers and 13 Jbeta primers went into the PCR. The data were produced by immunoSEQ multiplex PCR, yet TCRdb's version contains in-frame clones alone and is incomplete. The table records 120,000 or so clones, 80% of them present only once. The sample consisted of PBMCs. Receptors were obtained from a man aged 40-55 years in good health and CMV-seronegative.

The CDR3, as DNA: TGTGCCAGCAGCTTGAGGGCTAGCGGGGGCACAGATACGCAGTATTTT. Translating gives CASSLRASGGTDTQYF. The rearrangement joins TRBV5-6 to TRBJ2-3, with 9 nucleotides matching TRBD2. The trim removed 1 base at V and 1 base at J, leaving 4 bases unmatched. Looked up from germline, CDR1 is SGHDT and CDR2 is YYEEEE. The CDR3 totals 16 residues.

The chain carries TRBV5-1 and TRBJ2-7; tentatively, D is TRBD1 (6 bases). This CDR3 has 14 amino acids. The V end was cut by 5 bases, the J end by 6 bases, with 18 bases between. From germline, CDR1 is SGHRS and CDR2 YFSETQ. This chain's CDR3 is CASRTGSGFSEQYF. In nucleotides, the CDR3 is TGCGCCAGCAGAACAGGGTCCGGGTTCAGCGAGCAGTACTTC.

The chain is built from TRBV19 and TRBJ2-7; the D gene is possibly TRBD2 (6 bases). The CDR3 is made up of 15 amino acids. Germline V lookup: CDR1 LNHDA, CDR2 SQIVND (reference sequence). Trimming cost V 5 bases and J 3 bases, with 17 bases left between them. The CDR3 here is CASSGARGVYYEQYF. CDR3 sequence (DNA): TGTGCCAGTAGTGGGGCGCGCGGGGTCTACTACGAGCAGTACTTC.

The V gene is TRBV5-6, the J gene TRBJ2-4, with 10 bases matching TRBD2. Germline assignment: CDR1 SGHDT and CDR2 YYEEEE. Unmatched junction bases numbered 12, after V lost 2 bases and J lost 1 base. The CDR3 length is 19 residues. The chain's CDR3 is CASSLGLAGVGGAKNIQYF. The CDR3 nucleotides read TGTGCCAGCAGCTTAGGGCTAGCGGGAGTTGGAGGGGCCAAAAACATTCAGTACTTC.

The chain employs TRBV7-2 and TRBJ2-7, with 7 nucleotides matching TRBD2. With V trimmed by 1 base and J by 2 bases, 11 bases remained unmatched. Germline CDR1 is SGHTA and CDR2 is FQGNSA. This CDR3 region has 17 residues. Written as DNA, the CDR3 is TGTGCCAGCAGCTTAGAGTCAGGGCGGGGGATCCCCTACGAGCAGTACTTC. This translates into CASSLESGRGIPYEQYF.

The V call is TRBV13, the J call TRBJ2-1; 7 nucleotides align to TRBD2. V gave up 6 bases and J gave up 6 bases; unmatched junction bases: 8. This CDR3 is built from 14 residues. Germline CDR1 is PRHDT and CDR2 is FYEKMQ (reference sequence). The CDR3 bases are TGTGCCAGCAGTTCCCGCGGGAGACCCAATGAGCAGTTCTTC. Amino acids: CASSSRGRPNEQFF.